A selection of T cell receptor beta chains follows, all from one sample in a study of blood T cell repertoires in COVID-19. The assay was immunoSEQ multiplex PCR, and TCRdb's table has in-frame clones only and misses some. The sample contains 33,000 or so clones, 90% of which appear only once. Sequences were obtained from peripheral blood. The source is a man aged 70-80 years with active or convalescent COVID-19. Both conserved end residues are trimmed from each CDR3.

TRBJ1-1 TRBV28 ASNTARREAF
TRBJ1-1 TRBV15 ATARGVNTEAF
TRBJ1-6 TRBV5-1 ASSLGLASSPLH
TRBJ1-2 TRBV7-8 ASSLVAPTAYGYT
TRBJ1-5 TRBV2 ASRQGQSSNQPQH
TRBJ2-7 TRBV28 ASSLWVAGASYEQY
TRBJ1-1 TRBV5-8 ASSERQGNTEAF
TRBJ1-1 TRBV5-8 ASSPTWEAEAF
TRBJ1-2 TRBV4-3 ASSQAWGQGYGYT
TRBJ1-4 TRBV4-1 ASSQEGAGTGREKLF
TRBJ2-5 TRBV6-5 ASSTATGGKETQY
TRBJ2-4 TRBV27 ASSLGVGDIQY
TRBJ2-7 TRBV27 ASSRTGTREQY
TRBJ1-1 TRBV12-5 ASGQRTDEAF
TRBJ2-1 TRBV9 ASSPGGGGHNEQF
TRBJ2-5 TRBV28 ASTQYQETQY
TRBJ1-1 TRBV5-1 ASSVSDAGAGGIEAF
TRBJ2-1 TRBV9 ASSVAGTGNIIEQF
TRBJ2-1 TRBV18 ASSPPGTSGWGEQF
TRBJ1-2 TRBV29-1 SVAHSGGNYGYT
TRBJ2-3 TRBV6-5 ASTLGLADTDTQY
TRBJ2-1 TRBV5-4 ASSLDQVSSYNEQF
TRBJ1-6 TRBV5-3 ARSLYLGVIEHNSPLH
TRBJ1-5 TRBV19 ASSIGRQFNQPQH